Included here is one T cell receptor beta chain sequence, with context. A read error may account for a junction end that differs from germline. The CDR3 sequence is 14 residues long. CDR1 and CDR2 (germline): MNHNS, SASEGT. TCRdb called the 5' RACE reads again in MiXCR, with one record for every CDR3 protein. The top ten hold under 2.5% of the sample, which has about 54,000 distinct CDR3 sequences, roughly 17% seen once. The chain recombines TRBV6-1 with TRBJ2-1, with TRBD2 identical over 7 bases. This sequence was found in a female donor with breast cancer. The sample consisted of naive CD4+ T cells sorted from blood. Subset of the sample: naive CD4+ T cells, CD4+CD45RA+CD25-. The CDR3: CASTLSGPYNEQLF. CDR3 coding DNA: TGTGCCAGCACCCTTAGCGGGCCTTACAATGAGCAGCTCTTC.